This record covers a single T cell receptor beta chain. Antigen unknown. The read is 3 residues too short to cover the CDR3 end, so that end is filled in from the germline J gene. Profiled with immunoSEQ multiplex PCR; TCRdb holds only in-frame clones, not every one. The specimen's table records roughly 34,000 clones. The CDR3 length is 14 residues. Trimming took 3 bases from V and 7 from J, leaving 10 bases between them. Germline loops: CDR1 WNHNN, CDR2 SYGVQD (reference sequence). The data belong to a study of T cells in women clearing cervical HPV infection. Study-level background: Controls gave blood once infection was undetectable; cases at lesion identification. Cases' blood sampling followed lesion detection by median around 150 days (90 to 200). Only a few women had HLA typing results available. Overall study findings and caveats: Repertoire richness, not evenness, was significantly elevated in CIN3+ cases versus controls.

Input material: blood buffy coat. The V call is TRBV10-1, the J call TRBJ1-6; tentative D call: TRBD1 (5 bases). This receptor was obtained from a woman aged 18 to 75 with a cervical HPV16 infection that either progressed to CIN3+ or cleared (not recorded which). Incomplete CDR3 DNA: TGCGCCAGCAGTGAAAGGGGATGGAATTCACCC. Protein sequence: CASSERGWNSP. The CDR3 in full is CASSERGWNSPLHF.